This T cell receptor (beta chain) was identified in a study of molecular identifiers for immune sequencing clone quantification. Study details: Replicate RNA from roughly 21,000 or 96,000 naive CD8 T cells formed five aliquots; four were sequenced.

The study's findings and limits: Under 1% of molecules in naive cells, but over 98% of effector molecules, belonged to clones above 20 RNA copies.

MiXCR was run by TCRdb on the PCR reads, yielding one entry per CDR3 protein. The sample lists some 580,000 distinct CDR3 sequences; 25% were seen once. Naive CD8 libraries were made from approximately 20,000 to 1,000,000 sorted cells, and they used 10%, 30% or 50% RNA. Sorted naive CD8 T cells were those defined as CD8+CD4-CCR7+CD45RA+. The CDR3 runs 13 residues. The V gene lost 4 bases and the J gene lost 1 base, with 10 bases spanning the gap. Germline-derived CDR1 and CDR2 are GTSNPN and SVGIG (reference sequence). Ten or more counts support this clonotype. Its matching antigen is unknown. This receptor was identified in a human donor in good health. Some libraries in this study had Jurkat cell RNA spiked in. Sequencing was performed on naive CD8+ T cells from blood, with Jurkat cell RNA spiked in. The subset denotes: FACS-sorted CD8+CD4-CCR7+CD45RA+ naive T cells. The rearrangement links TRBV30 to TRBJ1-1; no clear D. The CDR3 nucleotides are TGTGCCTGGATCGGGGAGCCGAACACTGAAGCTTTCTTT. This codes for CAWIGEPNTEAFF. Filled out from reference TRBV30 and TRBJ1-1, the complete variable domain reads SQTIHQWPATLVQPVGSPLSLECTVEGTSNPNLYWYRQAAGRGLQLLFYSVGIGQISSEVPQNLSASRPQDRQFILSSKKLLLSDSGFYLCAWIGEPNTEAFFGQGTRLTVV.